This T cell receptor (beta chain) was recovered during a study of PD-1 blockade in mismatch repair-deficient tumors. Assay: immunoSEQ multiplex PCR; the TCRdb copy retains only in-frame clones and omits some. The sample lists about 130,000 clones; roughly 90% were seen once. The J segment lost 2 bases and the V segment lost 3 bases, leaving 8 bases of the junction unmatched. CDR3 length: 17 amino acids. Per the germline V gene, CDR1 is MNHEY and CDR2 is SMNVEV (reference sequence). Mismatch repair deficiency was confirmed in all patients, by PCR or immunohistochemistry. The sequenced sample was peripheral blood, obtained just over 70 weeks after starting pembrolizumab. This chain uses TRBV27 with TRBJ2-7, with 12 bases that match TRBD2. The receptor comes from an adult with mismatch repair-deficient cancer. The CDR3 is CASSFSSGLAGPYEQYF. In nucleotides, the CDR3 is TGTGCCAGCAGTTTCTCCTCCGGACTAGCGGGACCCTACGAGCAGTACTTC.